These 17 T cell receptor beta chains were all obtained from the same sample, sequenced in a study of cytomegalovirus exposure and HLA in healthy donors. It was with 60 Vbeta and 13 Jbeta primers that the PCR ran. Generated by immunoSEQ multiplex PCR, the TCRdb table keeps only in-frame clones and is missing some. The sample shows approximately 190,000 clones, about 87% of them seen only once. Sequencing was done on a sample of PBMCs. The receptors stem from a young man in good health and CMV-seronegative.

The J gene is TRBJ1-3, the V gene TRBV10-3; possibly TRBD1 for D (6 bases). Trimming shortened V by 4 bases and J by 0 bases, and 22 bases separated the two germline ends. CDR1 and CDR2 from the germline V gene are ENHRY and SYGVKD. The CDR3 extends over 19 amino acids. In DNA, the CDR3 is TGTGCCATCAGTGCCTGGGGGCTGGGTGAAGGTGGCTCTGGAAACACCATATATTTT. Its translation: CAISAWGLGEGGSGNTIYF.

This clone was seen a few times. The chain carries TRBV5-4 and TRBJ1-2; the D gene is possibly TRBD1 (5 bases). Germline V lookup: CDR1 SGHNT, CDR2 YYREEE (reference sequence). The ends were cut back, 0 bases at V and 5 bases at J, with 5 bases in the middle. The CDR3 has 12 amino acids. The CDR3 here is CASSLAGYGYTF. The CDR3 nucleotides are TGTGCCAGCAGCTTGGCAGGGTATGGCTACACCTTC.

The CDR3 spells CASSRLRCFPTYIYNEQFF. CDR3 nucleotide sequence: TGTGCCAGCAGCCGACTTAGATGCTTCCCGACCTACATCTACAATGAGCAGTTCTTC. The chain combines TRBV7-4 with TRBJ2-1; D gene uncertain. The ends were cut back, 5 bases at V and 3 bases at J, with 26 bases in the middle. Germline CDR1 SGHVT, CDR2 SQSDAQ. This CDR3 region has 19 residues.

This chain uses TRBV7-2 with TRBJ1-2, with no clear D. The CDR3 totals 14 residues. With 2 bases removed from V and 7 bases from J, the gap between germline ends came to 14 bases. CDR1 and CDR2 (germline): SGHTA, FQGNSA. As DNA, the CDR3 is TGTGCCAGCAGCTTAAATGGGCGAGAAGGTGGCTACACCTTC. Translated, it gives CASSLNGREGGYTF.

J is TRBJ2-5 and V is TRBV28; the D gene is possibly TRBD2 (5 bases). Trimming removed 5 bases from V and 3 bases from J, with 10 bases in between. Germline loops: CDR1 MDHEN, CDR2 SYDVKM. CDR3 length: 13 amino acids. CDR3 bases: TGTGCCAGCAGTGCCCAAGCGGAAGAGACCCAGTACTTC. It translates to CASSAQAEETQYF.

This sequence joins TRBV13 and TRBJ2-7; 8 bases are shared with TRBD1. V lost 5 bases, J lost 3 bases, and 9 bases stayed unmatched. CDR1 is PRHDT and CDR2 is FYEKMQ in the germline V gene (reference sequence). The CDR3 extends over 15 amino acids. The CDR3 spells CASSPGTGNFYEQYF. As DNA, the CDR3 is TGTGCCAGCAGCCCCGGGACAGGTAATTTCTACGAGCAGTACTTC. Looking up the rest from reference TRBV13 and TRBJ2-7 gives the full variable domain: AAGVIQSPRHLIKEKRETATLKCYPIPRHDTVYWYQQGPGQDPQFLISFYEKMQSDKGSIPDRFSAQQFSDYHSELNMSSLELGDSALYFCASSPGTGNFYEQYFGPGTRLTVT.

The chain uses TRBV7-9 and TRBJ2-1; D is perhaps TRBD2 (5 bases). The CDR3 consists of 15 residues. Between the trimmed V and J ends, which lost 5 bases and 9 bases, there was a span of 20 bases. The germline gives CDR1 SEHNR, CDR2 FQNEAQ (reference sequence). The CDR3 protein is CASSDEAGSVPEQFF. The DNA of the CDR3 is TGTGCCAGCAGCGATGAAGCCGGTAGCGTCCCTGAGCAGTTCTTC. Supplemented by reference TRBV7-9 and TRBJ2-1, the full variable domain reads DTGVSQNPRHKITKRGQNVTFRCDPISEHNRLYWYRQTLGQGPEFLTYFQNEAQLEKSRLLSDRFSAERPKGSFSTLEIQRTEQGDSAMYLCASSDEAGSVPEQFFGPGTRLTVL.

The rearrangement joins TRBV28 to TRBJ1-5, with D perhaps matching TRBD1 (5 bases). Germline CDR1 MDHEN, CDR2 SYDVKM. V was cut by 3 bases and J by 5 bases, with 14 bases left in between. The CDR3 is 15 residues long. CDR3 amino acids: CASSLARGEHQPQHF. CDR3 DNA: TGTGCCAGCAGTTTGGCACGGGGGGAGCATCAGCCCCAGCATTTT.

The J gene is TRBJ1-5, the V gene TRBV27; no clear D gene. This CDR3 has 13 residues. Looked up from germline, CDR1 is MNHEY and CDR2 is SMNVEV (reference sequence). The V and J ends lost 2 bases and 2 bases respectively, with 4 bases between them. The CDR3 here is CASSLRGNQPQHF. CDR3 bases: TGTGCCAGCAGTTTACGTGGCAATCAGCCCCAGCATTTT.

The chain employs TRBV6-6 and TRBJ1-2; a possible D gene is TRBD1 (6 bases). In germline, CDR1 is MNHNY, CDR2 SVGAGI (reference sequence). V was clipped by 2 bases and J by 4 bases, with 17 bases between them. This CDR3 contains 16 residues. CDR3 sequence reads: CASSYASTGIGYGYTF. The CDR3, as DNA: TGTGCCAGCAGTTACGCATCAACAGGGATTGGCTATGGCTACACCTTC.

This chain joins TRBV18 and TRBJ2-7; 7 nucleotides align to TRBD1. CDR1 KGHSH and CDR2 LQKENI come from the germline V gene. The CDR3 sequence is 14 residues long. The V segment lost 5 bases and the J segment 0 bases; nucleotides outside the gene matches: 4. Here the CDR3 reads CASSTDRSSYEQYF. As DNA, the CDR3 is TGTGCCAGCTCAACGGACAGGAGCTCCTACGAGCAGTACTTC.

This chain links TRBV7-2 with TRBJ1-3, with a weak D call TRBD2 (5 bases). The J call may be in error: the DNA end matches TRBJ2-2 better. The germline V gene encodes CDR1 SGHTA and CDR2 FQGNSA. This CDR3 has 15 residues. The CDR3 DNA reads TGTGCCAGCAGCCCACCAGGCGGGTCCACCGGGGAGCTGTTTTTT. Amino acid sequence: CASSPPGGSTGELFF.

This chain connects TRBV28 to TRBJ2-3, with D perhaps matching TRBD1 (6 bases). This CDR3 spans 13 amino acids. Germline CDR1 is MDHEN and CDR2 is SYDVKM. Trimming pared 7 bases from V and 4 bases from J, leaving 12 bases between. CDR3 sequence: CASTSGAPDTQYF. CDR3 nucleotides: TGTGCCAGCACATCAGGGGCTCCAGATACGCAGTATTTT.

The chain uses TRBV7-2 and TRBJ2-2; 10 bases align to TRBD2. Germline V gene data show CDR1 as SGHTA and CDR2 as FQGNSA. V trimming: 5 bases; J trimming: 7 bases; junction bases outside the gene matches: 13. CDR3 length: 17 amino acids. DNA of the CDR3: TGTGCCAGCAGCCCAGGCAGCGGGGGGGCCGGGGTCGGGGAGCTGTTTTTT. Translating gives CASSPGSGGAGVGELFF.

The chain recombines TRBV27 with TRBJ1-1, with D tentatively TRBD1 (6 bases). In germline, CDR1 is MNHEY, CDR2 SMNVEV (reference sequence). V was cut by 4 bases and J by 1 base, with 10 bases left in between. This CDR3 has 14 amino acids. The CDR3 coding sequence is TGTGCCAGCAGTTCCGGACAGTGGAACACTGAAGCTTTCTTT. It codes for CASSSGQWNTEAFF.

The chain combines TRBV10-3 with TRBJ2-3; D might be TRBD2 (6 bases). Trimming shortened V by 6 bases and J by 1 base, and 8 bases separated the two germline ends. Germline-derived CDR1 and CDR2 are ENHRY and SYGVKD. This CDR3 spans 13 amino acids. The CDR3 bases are TGTGCCATCAGCGAGCGGGGCACAGATACGCAGTATTTT. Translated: CAISERGTDTQYF.

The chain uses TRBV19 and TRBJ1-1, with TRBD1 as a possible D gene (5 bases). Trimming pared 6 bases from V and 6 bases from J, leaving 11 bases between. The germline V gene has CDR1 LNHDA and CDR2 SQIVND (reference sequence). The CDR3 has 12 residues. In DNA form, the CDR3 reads TGTGCCAGTAGCAGCAGGGTCGCTGAAGCTTTCTTT. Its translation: CASSSRVAEAFF.